Listed below are T cell receptor beta chains from one sample, sequenced in a study of blood T cells in healthy people across ages. TCRdb called the 5' RACE reads again in MiXCR, with one record for every CDR3 protein. The table lists roughly 550,000 distinct CDR3 sequences, about 24% of them singletons. This sample was shared with a second study, whose subject was T cells of mothers and their children.

Sequenced material: blood. The source is a boy aged 5-17 years in good health. The CDR3 runs from the conserved cysteine through the conserved F or W. A D gene is named only where the DNA matches it firmly. Part of the rows lack a size; the others show once, few, many or a class for expanded clones.

size: few
D: -
J: TRBJ1-1
V: TRBV6-2/TRBV6-3
DNA: TGTGCCAGCAGTTACAAGTCGCCGGGGGGTTATTTGGTCACTGAAGCTTTCTTT
CDR3: CASSYKSPGGYLVTEAFF

size: -
D: -
J: TRBJ1-2
V: TRBV27
DNA: TGTGCCAGCAGTTTAGGGCATACTAGCTATGGCTACACCTTC
CDR3: CASSLGHTSYGYTF

size: -
D: -
J: TRBJ1-2
V: TRBV12-3/TRBV12-4
DNA: TGTGCCAGCACCGCCGGTTCTCGGTATGGCGGGCAAGGCACCTTC
CDR3: CASTAGSRYGGQGTF

size: few
D: -
J: TRBJ2-5
V: TRBV5-1
DNA: TGCGCCAGCAGCTTGAGCCTTGGCGGGTACCAAGAGACCCAGTACTTC
CDR3: CASSLSLGGYQETQYF

size: few
D: -
J: TRBJ2-7
V: TRBV6-6
DNA: TGTGCCAGCACTAGCCCTAGCGACACCTACGAGCAGTACTTC
CDR3: CASTSPSDTYEQYF

size: -
D: -
J: TRBJ2-3
V: TRBV6-4
DNA: TGTGCCAGCAGTGCGACGGCAGGGGTCCCAGATACGCAGTATTTT
CDR3: CASSATAGVPDTQYF

size: few
D: -
J: TRBJ1-4
V: TRBV11-2
DNA: TGTGCCAGCAGCTTAGCCGGGTTCAATGAAAAACTGTTTTTT
CDR3: CASSLAGFNEKLFF

size: -
D: -
J: TRBJ2-1
V: TRBV29-1
DNA: TGCAGCGTAGCCTCGGGGCCAGCCTACAATGAGCAGTTCTTC
CDR3: CSVASGPAYNEQFF

size: -
D: -
J: TRBJ2-1
V: TRBV5-1
DNA: TGCGCCAGCAGGAGGGAGGAAGTGAATGAGCAGTTCTTC
CDR3: CASRREEVNEQFF

size: many
D: -
J: TRBJ2-7
V: TRBV7-2
DNA: TGTGCCAGCAGCCTTACGATCTCCTACGAGCAGTACTTC
CDR3: CASSLTISYEQYF

size: -
D: -
J: TRBJ2-7
V: TRBV6-5
DNA: TGTGCCAGCAGTTACGTGTCCGGGGCGGCCAGCTTCTACGAGCAGTACTTC
CDR3: CASSYVSGAASFYEQYF

size: -
D: -
J: TRBJ2-6
V: TRBV6-5
DNA: TGTGCCAGCAGTTACTCTTTTATGGTGGATGGGGCCAACGTCCTGACTTTC
CDR3: CASSYSFMVDGANVLTF

size: few
D: TRBD2
J: TRBJ2-7
V: TRBV5-1
DNA: TGCGCCAGCAGCTGGATGCCTAGCGGGAGGGAAATGTCCTACGAGCAGTACTTC
CDR3: CASSWMPSGREMSYEQYF

size: few
D: -
J: TRBJ2-1
V: TRBV19
DNA: TGTGCCAGTAGTATGGGAACGAATGAGCAGTTCTTC
CDR3: CASSMGTNEQFF

size: -
D: -
J: TRBJ1-4
V: TRBV20-1
DNA: TGCAGTGGGGCCAGCCCTAATGAAAAACTGTTTTTT
CDR3: CSGASPNEKLFF

size: few
D: TRBD2
J: TRBJ2-1
V: TRBV25-1
DNA: TGTGCCAGCGATTCCCTAGCGGGAGGCCCGGGGTATGGGCAGTTCTTC
CDR3: CASDSLAGGPGYGQFF

size: -
D: -
J: TRBJ1-2
V: TRBV7-2
DNA: TGTGCCAGCAGCTTAGTTGGCGAGAACTATGGCTACACCTTC
CDR3: CASSLVGENYGYTF

size: -
D: TRBD2
J: TRBJ2-1
V: TRBV20-1
DNA: TGCAGTGCCCCCACCAAGGCGGGGGGACCCAATGAGCAGTTCTTC
CDR3: CSAPTKAGGPNEQFF

size: few
D: -
J: TRBJ1-3
V: TRBV18
DNA: TGTGCCAGCTCACCCACCCCATCTTTCTACTCTGGAAACACCATATATTTT
CDR3: CASSPTPSFYSGNTIYF

size: few
D: TRBD2
J: TRBJ2-1
V: TRBV4-3
DNA: TGCGCCAGCAGCCAAGATTTCCTAGCGGGAGACCCCTACAATGAGCAGTTCTTC
CDR3: CASSQDFLAGDPYNEQFF

size: -
D: TRBD2
J: TRBJ2-2
V: TRBV27
DNA: TGTGCCAGCACTTCCACGCTAGCGGGGGGGAGAGGGGAGCTGTTTTTT
CDR3: CASTSTLAGGRGELFF

size: few
D: -
J: TRBJ1-3
V: TRBV7-2
DNA: TGTGCCAGCAGCGTTAACCCTGGAAACACCATATATTTT
CDR3: CASSVNPGNTIYF

size: -
D: -
J: TRBJ2-3
V: TRBV5-1
DNA: TGCGCCAGCAGTGGGGCAGGGGAGAGCACAGATACGCAGTATTTT
CDR3: CASSGAGESTDTQYF

size: -
D: TRBD1
J: TRBJ1-1
V: TRBV6-2/TRBV6-3
DNA: TGTGCCAGCAGCCTCATCCCGACAGGGGAAGGGTCTGAAGCTTTCTTT
CDR3: CASSLIPTGEGSEAFF

size: few
D: TRBD2
J: TRBJ2-7
V: TRBV11-2
DNA: TGTGCCAGCAGCCGAGACCTAGCGGGAAACTACGAGCAGTACTTC
CDR3: CASSRDLAGNYEQYF

size: -
D: -
J: TRBJ2-7
V: TRBV12-3/TRBV12-4
DNA: TGTGCCAGCAGTTCAGGGGTCGGCGAGCAGTACTTC
CDR3: CASSSGVGEQYF

size: -
D: TRBD1
J: TRBJ1-6
V: TRBV6-5
DNA: TGTGCCAGCAGCCGGGACAGTAATAATTCACCCCTCCACTTT
CDR3: CASSRDSNNSPLHF

size: many
D: -
J: TRBJ1-1
V: TRBV6-1
DNA: TGTGCCAGCAGGACCCTCGGCGATCGAGCTTTCTTT
CDR3: CASRTLGDRAFF

size: few
D: -
J: TRBJ2-7
V: TRBV9
DNA: TGTGCCAGCAGCGGTGGGACTCCCTACGAGCAGTACTTC
CDR3: CASSGGTPYEQYF

size: -
D: -
J: TRBJ1-5
V: TRBV15
DNA: TGTGCCACCTCCGGGGGCCAGGGCAATCAGCCCCAGCATTTT
CDR3: CATSGGQGNQPQHF

size: -
D: -
J: TRBJ1-3
V: TRBV23-1
DNA: TGCGCCAGCAGTCAATGGCGCCAATCTGGAAACACCATATATTTT
CDR3: CASSQWRQSGNTIYF

size: few
D: TRBD2
J: TRBJ2-7
V: TRBV7-2
DNA: TGTGCCAGCAGCTCCCAGACTAGCGGGAGCTCCTACGAGCAGTACTTC
CDR3: CASSSQTSGSSYEQYF

size: few
D: -
J: TRBJ2-1
V: TRBV7-2
DNA: TGTGCCAGCAGCCCGCTGGGTAGGTCCTACAATGAGCAGTTCTTC
CDR3: CASSPLGRSYNEQFF

size: few
D: TRBD2
J: TRBJ2-3
V: TRBV13
DNA: TGTGCCAGCAGCCCCAGCGGGACTAGCGGAAACACAGATACGCAGTATTTT
CDR3: CASSPSGTSGNTDTQYF

size: -
D: -
J: TRBJ1-1
V: TRBV20-1
DNA: TGCAGTGCGTACCGGGGAAGTGGAACTGAAGCTTTCTTT
CDR3: CSAYRGSGTEAFF

size: few
D: -
J: TRBJ2-2
V: TRBV3-1
DNA: TGTGCCAGCAGCCAAGAATGGTCAACCGGGGAGCTGTTTTTT
CDR3: CASSQEWSTGELFF

size: -
D: -
J: TRBJ2-7
V: TRBV6-2/TRBV6-3
DNA: TGTGCCAGCAGCCACGGACCAAGAGACTACGAGCAGTACTTC
CDR3: CASSHGPRDYEQYF